This TCR beta chain was identified in a study of CXCR4 blockade with PD-1 therapy in pancreatic cancer. These archived tumors were resected from patients never given neoadjuvant therapy beforehand. Profiling relied on immunoSEQ multiplex PCR, and the TCRdb table lists in-frame clones only, not all of them. The profile covers nearly 6,000 clones, with roughly 35% appearing a single time and approximately 14% taken by the ten largest. Trimming cost V 2 bases and J 7 bases, with 12 bases left between them. This CDR3 has 14 amino acids. CDR1 MDHEN and CDR2 SYDVKM come from the germline V gene. The receptor was derived from a human donor with pancreatic ductal adenocarcinoma. The specimen sequenced was tumor tissue. J is TRBJ1-5 and V is TRBV28; D remains unclear. The CDR3 DNA is TGTGCCAGCAGTTTACCGGACGGATTCCAGCCCCAGCATTTT. Its translation is CASSLPDGFQPQHF.